A selection of T cell receptor beta chains follows, all from one sample in a study of blood T cell repertoires in COVID-19. Profiling relied on immunoSEQ multiplex PCR, and the TCRdb table lists in-frame clones only, not all of them. The sample contains about 90,000 clones, approximately 86% of which appear only once. What was sequenced was peripheral blood. The receptors originated from a man older than 75 with active or convalescent COVID-19. CDR3s include the opening cysteine and the closing phenylalanine or tryptophan. The order of the fields is D gene, V gene, clone size, J gene, CDR3 DNA, CDR3 protein. The D gene is left open where the match is weak. Clone size appears in some rows only: once, few, many, or a class for an expanded clone.

>.|TRBV2|once|TRBJ2-4
TGTGCCAGCAGTCTACGGGACATTCAGTACTTC
CASSLRDIQYF
>.|TRBV29-1|.|TRBJ2-3
TGCAGCGTTGAAGGCGGGTGGACAGATACGCAGTATTTT
CSVEGGWTDTQYF
>TRBD2|TRBV11-3|.|TRBJ2-3
TGTGCCAGCAGCTCCCGCGGGAGGAGCACAGATACGCAGTATTTT
CASSSRGRSTDTQYF
>TRBD1|TRBV9|.|TRBJ1-3
TGTGCCAGCAGCGTGGACAGGGCTGGAAACACCATATATTTT
CASSVDRAGNTIYF
>.|TRBV6-5|.|TRBJ1-1
TGTGCCAGCAGTTACGTGGGGGGGGGAACTGAAGCTTTCTTT
CASSYVGGGTEAFF
>TRBD1|TRBV10-3|.|TRBJ2-2
TGTGCCGCCTCATCAGGACAGGGCTTTTCCACCGGGGAGCTGTTTTTT
CAASSGQGFSTGELFF
>TRBD1|TRBV7-9|.|TRBJ1-6
TGTGCCAGTCAAACCGGGACAGGGGGCAATTCACCCCTCCACTTT
CASQTGTGGNSPLHF
>TRBD1|TRBV19|.|TRBJ1-5
TGTGCCAGTAGCCATCCCCCCTTGGACAGGGTGGTTGATCAGCCCCAGCATTTT
CASSHPPLDRVVDQPQHF
>TRBD2|TRBV5-1|.|TRBJ2-7
TGCGCCAGCAGCTTGAGGGTTAGCGGGATAGGTGACGAGCAGTACTTC
CASSLRVSGIGDEQYF
>.|TRBV14|once|TRBJ2-5
TGTGCCAGCAGCCAACCCGGTTCCGCCCAAGAGACCCAGTACTTC
CASSQPGSAQETQYF
>.|TRBV3-1/TRBV3-2|.|TRBJ2-5
TGTGCCAGCAGCCACGCCCCGGGGACCCAGTACTTC
CASSHAPGTQYF
>TRBD1|TRBV30|once|TRBJ2-1
TGTGCCTGGAGTGTCCAGACAGGGCAGCAGTTCTTC
CAWSVQTGQQFF